This is a list of T cell receptor beta chains from one sample in a study of tumor-infiltrating lymphocytes in primary liver carcinoma. MiXCR was run by TCRdb on the multiplex PCR reads, yielding one entry per CDR3 protein. Of 150,000 to 200,000 distinct CDR3 sequences listed, around four fifths are singletons. Sequencing was carried out using tumor tissue from primary liver carcinoma. These TCRs come from a man aged 40-50 years with primary liver carcinoma and hepatitis B virus infection. CDR3s include the opening cysteine and the closing phenylalanine or tryptophan. D genes are given only for firm matches. Size is stated for part of the rows, as once, few or many counts, or as a class when the clone is expanded.

. . TRBJ2-4 TRBV6-1 TGTGCCAGCAGTGCCACATGGGGGTTCGGTAAAAACATTCACTACTTC CASSATWGFGKNIHYF
. once TRBJ2-5 TRBV6-1 TGTGTCAGCAGCCCCGAGAGGGGTATGGCGCAGACCCAGTACTTC CVSSPERGMAQTQYF
. . TRBJ2-3 TRBV11-1 TGTGCCATCAGCCCTAAGGACCCGTTTGATACGCACTATTTT CAISPKDPFDTHYF
TRBD2 . TRBJ2-2 TRBV2 TGTGTCACCTCGACAAGCGGGAGCCGTACCGGGGAGCTGTTTTTT CVTSTSGSRTGELFF
. once TRBJ2-7 TRBV12-3/TRBV12-4 TGTGCCAGCAGCCTATTATCGGGCCACGAGCAGTACTTC CASSLLSGHEQYF
. . TRBJ2-7 TRBV10-3 TGTGCCATCGAAAAGGGGGAACAGGGATTCGAGCAGTACTTC CAIEKGEQGFEQYF
. once TRBJ1-5 TRBV13 TGTGCCAGCAGCTTAGGTGGAAGTAGTCAGCCCCAGCATTTT CASSLGGSSQPQHF
. . TRBJ2-6 TRBV5-6 TGTGCCAGAAGTCTTTACTGGGCCAACGTCCTGACTTTC CARSLYWANVLTF
TRBD1 . TRBJ2-4 TRBV6-1 TGTGCCAGCATTGCCACAGGGGGGTTCAGCAAAAATATTCAGTACTTC CASIATGGFSKNIQYF
. . TRBJ2-3 TRBV12-3/TRBV12-4 TGTGCCAGTAGTTTCATAGAGGGTGGGGATACGCAGTATTTT CASSFIEGGDTQYF
. . TRBJ1-2 TRBV4-2 TGTGCCAGGAGCCGAGATCGAACAGGCTGGGGCTATACCTTC CARSRDRTGWGYTF
. . TRBJ2-1 TRBV29-1 TGCAGCGTGGGGGAGGAAGGGCAGTTCTTC CSVGEEGQFF
. . TRBJ2-1 TRBV10-1 TGCGCCAGCAGTGACCAGAGCAGGGGTGTAAATGAACAGTTCTTC CASSDQSRGVNEQFF
. . TRBJ1-2 TRBV6-1 TGTGTCAGCAGTGCGGGGGGCGCCAACTATGGATACACCTTC CVSSAGGANYGYTF